This TCR beta chain emerged from a study of blood T cell repertoires in COVID-19 (dated by TCRdb to the early 2020s). In terms of the full investigation: The collaborator samples originated in the United States, Italy and Spain and spanned the acute and convalescent phases of COVID-19. The samples were drawn from the first 160 participants of the ongoing ImmuneRACE study and from 1,254 subjects provided by 6 global collaborators. Where HLA class I and class II types were available, the types were taken from metadata supplied by the sample provider, not from assay-based typing. Deeply sampled blood TCRbeta repertoires from subjects exposed to, actively infected with, or recovered from COVID-19 were included in the dataset. A de-identified subject ID, COVID-19 status, age in years and sex were almost always included in the sample metadata. The repertoires were made available in a free public database intended to serve as a resource for research on the immune response to SARS-CoV-2. The material from the prospective study consisted of cDNA or gDNA derived from T cells, B-cell-depleted T cells, or PBMCs.

Notes on this clone: It lacks a known antigen. No base-level quality is on record; no much larger clone is a single base apart.

The immunoSEQ Assay, a bias-controlled multiplex PCR, was used to amplify TCRbeta CDR3 regions from genomic DNA. The original methods were these. Within the assay, amplification of reference gene primers was used to estimate how many nucleated cells each sample contained. To quantify the absolute abundance of each unique TCRbeta CDR3 rearrangement, sequence reads were collapsed and filtered. For each sample, productive Simpson clonality was calculated by taking the square root of Simpson's diversity index across productive rearrangements. TCRdb carries this immuneACCESS record with in-frame sequences only. Its versions omit some clonotypes, under half of them owing to an unresolved V gene in the studies checked, with the rest unexplained. V, J and clone size derive from that table, while D and trimming were established from the DNA sequence. The sample has about 140,000 clones on record, about 80% of them singletons. Approximately 6.6% of the sample belongs to the ten largest clones.

Results the study describes overall, beyond this receptor: The quantity of clinical and demographic metadata differed by source and by participant and was supplied without curation.

Whole blood was collected in K2EDTA tubes by collaborating institutions according to the institutions' own protocols. For TCRbeta analysis, collaborator samples were shipped as frozen whole blood, as isolated PBMCs, or as DNA extracted from either sample type. From its cysteine to its phenylalanine, the CDR3 spans 18 amino acids. Only CDR3 DNA is held: 54 bases, read in frame from base 1. V is trimmed back by 5 bases and J by 3 bases, and the junction contains 11 bases that no gene match accounts for. Via the germline V gene, CDR1 is MNHEY and CDR2 SVGEGT. The V and J segments used are TRBV6-2 or TRBV6-3 and TRBJ2-3, with 13 middle bases fitting TRBD2. The TCR comes from a human donor in a cohort sampled during active COVID-19. Input material: peripheral blood. Here the CDR3 is given as CASSAGTSGDLRTDTQYF. The nucleotide sequence is given as TGTGCCAGCAGTGCCGGGACTAGCGGGGACTTAAGGACAGATACGCAGTATTTT.